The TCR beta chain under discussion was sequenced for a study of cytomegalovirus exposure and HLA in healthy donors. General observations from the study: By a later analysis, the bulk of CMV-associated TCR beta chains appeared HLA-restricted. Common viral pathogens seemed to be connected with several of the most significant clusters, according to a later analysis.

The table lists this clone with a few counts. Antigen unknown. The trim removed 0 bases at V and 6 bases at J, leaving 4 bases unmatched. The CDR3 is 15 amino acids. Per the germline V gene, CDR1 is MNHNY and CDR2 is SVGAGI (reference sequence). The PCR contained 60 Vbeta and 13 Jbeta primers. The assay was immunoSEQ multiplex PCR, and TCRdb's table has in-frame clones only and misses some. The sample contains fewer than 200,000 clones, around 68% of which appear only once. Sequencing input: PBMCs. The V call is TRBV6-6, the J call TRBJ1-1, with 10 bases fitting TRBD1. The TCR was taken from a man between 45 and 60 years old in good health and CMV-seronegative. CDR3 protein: CASSYSGQGYAEAFF. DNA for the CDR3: TGTGCCAGCAGTTACTCGGGACAGGGGTACGCTGAAGCTTTCTTT.